The 11 T cell receptor beta chains below come from one sample, sequenced in a study of PD-1 blockade in classical Hodgkin lymphoma. Method: immunoSEQ multiplex PCR; TCRdb's copy keeps in-frame clones and lacks some. The table has tens of thousands of clones, about 85% seen once. Specified time point: cycle 4 day 1 (C4D1), after about 6 weeks of nivolumab. Relapses following autologous stem cell transplantation were seen in all patients, with brentuximab vedotin exposure varying. This specimen was peripheral blood mononuclear cells (PBMCs), taken before the fourth cycle of nivolumab. All receptors come from a human donor with classical Hodgkin lymphoma.

This clone was seen a handful of times. The gene calls are TRBV6-6 and TRBJ2-1, with 9 bases identical to TRBD1. After removal of 5 bases from V and 8 bases from J, the junction contained 10 bases not matched to a gene. The CDR3 is 15 residues long. Germline V gene data show CDR1 as MNHNY and CDR2 as SVGAGI (reference sequence). In nucleotides, the CDR3 is TGTGCCAGCAGTCTCGGGACAGGGATGTTGGATGAGCAGTTCTTC. Residues: CASSLGTGMLDEQFF.

V and J are TRBV2 and TRBJ2-2; possible D gene TRBD2, 6 bases. Per germline, CDR1 SNHLY and CDR2 FYNNEI. CDR3 length: 16 amino acids. Trimming removed 6 bases from V and 1 base from J, with 15 bases in between. The CDR3 nucleotides read TGTGCCAGCAGCGAGAGGGGACTCCTGAACACCGGGGAGCTGTTTTTT. Amino acids: CASSERGLLNTGELFF.

This chain connects TRBV4-3 to TRBJ2-1; 10 nucleotides align to TRBD2. Looked up from germline, CDR1 is LGHNA and CDR2 is YSLEER. CDR3 length: 18 residues. Losses at the gene ends were 0 bases for V and 3 bases for J; bases not matched to a gene: 8. In DNA, the CDR3 is TGCGCCAGCAGCCAAGAATCCTCTAGCGGGGGATACTACAATGAGCAGTTCTTC. Translating it yields CASSQESSSGGYYNEQFF.

This clone was counted between two and nine times. This chain connects TRBV7-2 to TRBJ2-3, with a tentative D call TRBD2 (6 bases). V dropped 5 bases and J dropped 9 bases, with 24 bases sitting between them. Germline V gene lookup returns CDR1 SGHTA and CDR2 FQGNSA. The CDR3 totals 16 residues. The CDR3 DNA sequence: TGTGCCAGCAGCCCGAGCTACCGGGAGCGGTTCTGGACGCAGTATTTT. Its translation is CASSPSYRERFWTQYF.

This clone has just one count. The rearrangement joins TRBV28 to TRBJ2-5, with TRBD2 as a possible D gene (7 bases). Trimming stripped 11 bases from V and 4 bases from J, with 23 bases between. The germline CDR1 and CDR2 sequences are MDHEN and SYDVKM. The CDR3 is made up of 15 amino acids. CDR3 sequence: CAYSRGADLAETQYF. The CDR3 DNA reads TGTGCCTACTCCCGGGGGGCAGATCTTGCAGAGACCCAGTACTTC.

This clone is a singleton in its sample. The chain has TRBV2 and TRBJ2-7, with 7 bases fitting TRBD1. The trim removed 6 bases at V and 0 bases at J, leaving 5 bases unmatched. Germline CDR1 is SNHLY and CDR2 is FYNNEI. This CDR3 comprises 14 residues. This CDR3 reads CASSPTGNSYEQYF. The CDR3 DNA sequence: TGTGCCAGCAGCCCGACAGGGAACTCCTACGAGCAGTACTTC.

The chain employs TRBV15 and TRBJ1-5; D remains unclear. V lost 3 bases and J lost 0, with 12 bases in between. In germline, CDR1 is LNHNV, CDR2 YYDKDF (reference sequence). The CDR3 runs 16 residues. The CDR3 DNA follows: TGTGCCACCAGCAGGGCAGCTTTTAATAGCAATCAGCCCCAGCATTTT. It is translated as CATSRAAFNSNQPQHF.

The rearrangement joins TRBV6-6 to TRBJ2-7; D may be TRBD2 (5 bases). This CDR3 is 14 amino acids long. Trimming shortened V by 3 bases and J by 0 bases, and 9 bases separated the two germline ends. Germline CDR1 MNHNY, CDR2 SVGAGI (reference sequence). The DNA of the CDR3 is TGTGCCAGCAGTTATACGGGGAGCTCCTACGAGCAGTACTTC. Translating gives CASSYTGSSYEQYF.

The chain joins TRBV11-1 to TRBJ1-2; D call uncertain. V shed 5 bases and J shed 3 bases, with 13 bases lying between them. This CDR3 comprises 14 residues. Germline V gene sequence: CDR1 SGHAT, CDR2 FQDESV (reference sequence). This chain's CDR3 is CASSDDRWDYGYTF. For the CDR3, the DNA is TGTGCCAGCAGCGATGACCGGTGGGACTATGGCTACACCTTC. Full variable domain (outside the CDR3, taken from reference TRBV11-1 and TRBJ1-2): EAEVAQSPRYKITEKSQAVAFWCDPISGHATLYWYRQILGQGPELLVQFQDESVVDDSQLPKDRFSAERLKGVDSTLKIQPAELGDSAMYLCASSDDRWDYGYTFGSGTRLTVV.

The CDR3 loop reads CASSPGHSPYEQYF. CDR3 coding DNA: TGTGCCAGCAGCCCGGGACATTCTCCCTACGAGCAGTACTTC. V gene TRBV6-6 combines with J gene TRBJ2-7, with a possible D match to TRBD1 (6 bases). Trimming removed 6 bases from V and 2 bases from J, with 14 bases in between. This CDR3 is 14 amino acids long. The V gene's germline CDR1 is MNHNY and CDR2 SVGAGI (reference sequence).

The DNA for the CDR3 is TGCGCCAGCAGCCACGGGACAGGAGAAACGCTAGCCAAAAACATTCAGTACTTC. Its translation: CASSHGTGETLAKNIQYF. V usage is TRBV4-3 and J usage is TRBJ2-4; the match to TRBD1 covers 8 bases. V lost 3 bases, J lost 0 bases, and 10 bases stayed unmatched. The CDR3 runs to 18 residues. Germline V gives CDR1 LGHNA, CDR2 YSLEER.